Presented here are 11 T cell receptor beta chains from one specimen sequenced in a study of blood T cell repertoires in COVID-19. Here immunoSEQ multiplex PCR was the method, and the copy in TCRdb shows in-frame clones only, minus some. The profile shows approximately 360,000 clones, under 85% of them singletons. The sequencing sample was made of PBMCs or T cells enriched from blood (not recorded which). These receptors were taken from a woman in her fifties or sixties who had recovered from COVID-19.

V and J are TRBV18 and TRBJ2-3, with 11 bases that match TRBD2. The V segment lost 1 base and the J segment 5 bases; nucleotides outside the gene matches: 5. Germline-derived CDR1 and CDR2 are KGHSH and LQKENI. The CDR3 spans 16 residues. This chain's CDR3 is CASSPRGLAGGDTQYF. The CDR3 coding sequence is TGTGCCAGCTCACCACGAGGGCTAGCGGGGGGAGATACGCAGTATTTT.

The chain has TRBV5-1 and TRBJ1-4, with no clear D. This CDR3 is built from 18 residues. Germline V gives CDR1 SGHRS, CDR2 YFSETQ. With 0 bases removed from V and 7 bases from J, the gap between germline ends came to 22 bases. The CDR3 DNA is TGCGCCAGCAGCTTGGCCGAACCTAGGCTTTCGCCGGTTGAAAAACTGTTTTTT. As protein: CASSLAEPRLSPVEKLFF.

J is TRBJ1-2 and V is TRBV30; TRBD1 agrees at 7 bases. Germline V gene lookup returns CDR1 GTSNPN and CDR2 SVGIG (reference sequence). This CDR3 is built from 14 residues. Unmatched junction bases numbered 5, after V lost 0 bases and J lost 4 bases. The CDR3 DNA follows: TGTGCCTGGAGTGTCCACCAGGGGGGCTATGGCTACACCTTC. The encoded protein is CAWSVHQGGYGYTF.

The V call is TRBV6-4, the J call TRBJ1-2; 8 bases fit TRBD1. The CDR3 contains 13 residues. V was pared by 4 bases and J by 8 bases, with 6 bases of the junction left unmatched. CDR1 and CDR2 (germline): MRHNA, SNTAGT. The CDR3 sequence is CASSAQTGDGYTF. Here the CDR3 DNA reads TGTGCCAGCAGTGCCCAGACAGGGGACGGCTACACCTTC.

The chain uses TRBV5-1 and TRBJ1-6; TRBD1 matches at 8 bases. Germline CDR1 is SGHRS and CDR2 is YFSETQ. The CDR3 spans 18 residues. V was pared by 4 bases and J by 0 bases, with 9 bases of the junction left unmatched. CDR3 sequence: CASSEYWTGSSYNSPLHF. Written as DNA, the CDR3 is TGCGCCAGCAGCGAATACTGGACAGGGAGCTCCTATAATTCACCCCTCCACTTT.

The CDR3 sequence: CASSHTGKGNIMNTEAFF. The CDR3 nucleotides read TGCGCCAGCAGCCATACAGGGAAGGGGAATATAATGAACACTGAAGCTTTCTTT. This chain connects TRBV4-1 to TRBJ1-1, with D perhaps matching TRBD1 (6 bases). Germline CDR1 MGHRA, CDR2 YSYEKL. The CDR3 spans 18 residues. Trimming pared 3 bases from V and 0 bases from J, leaving 20 bases between.

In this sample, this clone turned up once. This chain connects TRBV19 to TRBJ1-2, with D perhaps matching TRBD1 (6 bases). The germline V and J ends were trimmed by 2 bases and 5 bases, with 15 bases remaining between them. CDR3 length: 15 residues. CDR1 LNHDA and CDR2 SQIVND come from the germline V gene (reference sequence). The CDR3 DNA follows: TGTGCCAGTAGTATACAGGGGATAAAGGAATATGGCTACACCTTC. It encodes CASSIQGIKEYGYTF.

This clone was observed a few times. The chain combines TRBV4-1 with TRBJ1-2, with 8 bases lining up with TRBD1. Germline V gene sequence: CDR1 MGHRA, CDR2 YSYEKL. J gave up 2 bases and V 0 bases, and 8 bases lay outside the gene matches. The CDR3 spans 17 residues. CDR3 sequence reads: CASSQEVTGAENYGYTF. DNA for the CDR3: TGCGCCAGCAGCCAAGAAGTGACAGGGGCAGAAAACTATGGCTACACCTTC.

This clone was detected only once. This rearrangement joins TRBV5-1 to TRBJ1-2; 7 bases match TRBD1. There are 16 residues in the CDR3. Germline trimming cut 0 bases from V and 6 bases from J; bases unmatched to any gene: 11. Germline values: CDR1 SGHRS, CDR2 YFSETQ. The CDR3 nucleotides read TGCGCCAGCAGCTTGGAAGGGGGCAGGGTGGCTGATGGCTACACCTTC. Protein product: CASSLEGGRVADGYTF.

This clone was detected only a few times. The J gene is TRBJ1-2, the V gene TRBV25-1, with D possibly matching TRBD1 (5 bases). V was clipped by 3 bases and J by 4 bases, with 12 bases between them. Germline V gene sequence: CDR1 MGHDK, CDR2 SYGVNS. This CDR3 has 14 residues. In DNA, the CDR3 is TGTGCCAGCAGTGATCCGGGGGAGGGCTATGGCTACACCTTC. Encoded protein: CASSDPGEGYGYTF.

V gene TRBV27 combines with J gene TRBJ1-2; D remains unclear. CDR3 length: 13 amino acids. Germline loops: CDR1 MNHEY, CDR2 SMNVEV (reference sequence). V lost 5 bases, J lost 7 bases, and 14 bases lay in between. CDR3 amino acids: CASSPYKLGGYTF. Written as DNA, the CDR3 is TGTGCCAGCAGTCCATATAAACTAGGTGGCTACACCTTC.